These 29 T cell receptor beta chains originate from one sample sequenced in a study of beta chain features in type 1 diabetes. Expressed TCRB transcripts were sequenced because the entire RNA isolate underwent reverse transcription. The method was immunoSEQ multiplex PCR; TCRdb's version includes in-frame clones alone and lacks a portion of them. The table shows under 150,000 clones, with 40% to 60% occurring only once. Sequencing input: Tregs from blood. The receptors come from a man aged 18-30 years in good health.

The chain is built from TRBV6-5 and TRBJ2-1; 8 bases align to TRBD2. V lost 1 base and J lost 2; bases outside the gene matches: 4. Germline CDR1 and CDR2: MNHEY and SVGAGI. CDR3 length equals 16 residues. CDR3 in amino acids: CASSYYGGRPYNEQFF. The CDR3 DNA reads TGTGCCAGCAGTTACTACGGCGGGAGGCCCTACAATGAGCAGTTCTTC.

V gene TRBV5-4 combines with J gene TRBJ1-3, with D perhaps matching TRBD1 (5 bases). The germline CDR1 and CDR2 sequences are SGHNT and YYREEE (reference sequence). Trimming stripped 1 base from V and 3 bases from J, with 14 bases between. This CDR3 is built from 16 residues. The CDR3, as DNA: TGTGCCAGCAGCTTGTCTTTTCGGGGGGGTGGAAACACCATATATTTT. This codes for CASSLSFRGGGNTIYF.

The chain uses TRBV18 and TRBJ1-1; 8 bases match TRBD1. The CDR3 extends over 12 amino acids. The trim removed 8 bases at V and 4 bases at J, leaving 3 bases unmatched. Looked up from germline, CDR1 is KGHSH and CDR2 is LQKENI. Here the CDR3 reads CASLTGGTEAFF. In DNA form, the CDR3 reads TGTGCCAGCCTCACAGGGGGCACTGAAGCTTTCTTT.

The gene calls are TRBV7-2 and TRBJ2-3, with 8 bases aligning to TRBD1. Germline V gene lookup returns CDR1 SGHTA and CDR2 FQGNSA. V lost 4 bases and J lost 3; bases outside the gene matches: 6. CDR3 size: 15 residues. CDR3 in DNA: TGTGCCAGCAGCTCATCGACAGGGGTAACAGATACGCAGTATTTT. Translated: CASSSSTGVTDTQYF. The complete variable domain, with remaining parts taken from reference TRBV7-2 and TRBJ2-3, reads GAGVSQSPSNKVTEKGKDVELRCDPISGHTALYWYRQSLGQGLEFLIYFQGNSAPDKSGLPSDRFSAERTGGSVSTLTIQRTQQEDSAVYLCASSSSTGVTDTQYFGPGTRLTVL.

This clone showed up just a few times. This chain links TRBV4-3 with TRBJ2-5; D is undetermined. Germline V gene data show CDR1 as LGHNA and CDR2 as YSLEER. V lost 1 base, J lost 4 bases, and 7 bases lay in between. The length of the CDR3 is 13 residues. The CDR3 region is CASSQVSGETQYF. Written as DNA, the CDR3 is TGCGCCAGCAGCCAAGTATCGGGAGAGACCCAGTACTTC.

CDR3: CASSSGHTSSGNTIYF. CDR3 sequence (DNA): TGTGCCAGCAGCTCGGGACATACGAGCTCTGGAAACACCATATATTTT. The chain is built from TRBV7-9 and TRBJ1-3; TRBD1 is a possible D gene (6 bases). The CDR3 is 16 residues long. Germline CDR1 SEHNR, CDR2 FQNEAQ (reference sequence). Trimming left V 4 bases short and J 0 bases short, with 13 bases between. The variable domain in full, completed from reference TRBV7-9 and TRBJ1-3, reads DTGVSQNPRHKITKRGQNVTFRCDPISEHNRLYWYRQTLGQGPEFLTYFQNEAQLEKSRLLSDRFSAERPKGSFSTLEIQRTEQGDSAMYLCASSSGHTSSGNTIYFGEGSWLTVV.

This clone has more than one count but fewer than ten. The chain recombines TRBV27 with TRBJ2-3; no definite D call. The germline V and J ends were trimmed by 3 bases and 4 bases, with 11 bases remaining between them. The CDR3 extends over 14 amino acids. Germline-derived CDR1 and CDR2 are MNHEY and SMNVEV (reference sequence). The CDR3 DNA reads TGTGCCAGCAGTTTTTATTTTCTAGCAGATACGCAGTATTTT. Translation: CASSFYFLADTQYF.

This chain joins TRBV7-9 and TRBJ1-2; D call uncertain. Germline V gives CDR1 SEHNR, CDR2 FQNEAQ (reference sequence). Trimming stripped 3 bases from V and 0 bases from J, with 5 bases between. The CDR3 covers 13 residues. The CDR3 loop is CASSFVANYGYTF. CDR3 nucleotide sequence: TGTGCCAGCAGCTTTGTAGCTAACTATGGCTACACCTTC.

The genes are TRBV2 and TRBJ2-5; 9 bases are shared with TRBD2. Near its end, the DNA agrees better with TRBJ2-7, so the J call may be wrong. Germline CDR1 is SNHLY and CDR2 is FYNNEI. This CDR3 has 14 residues. The CDR3 nucleotides read TGTGCCAGCAGTGGTAGCGGGGGATCCTACGAGCAGTACTTC. This gives the protein CASSGSGGSYEQYF.

The chain couples TRBV6-5 to TRBJ2-2, with 8 positions matching TRBD1. The CDR3 totals 14 residues. The germline CDR1 and CDR2 sequences are MNHEY and SVGAGI. V gave up 4 bases and J gave up 6 bases; unmatched junction bases: 4. This CDR3 is CASSLSQGAGELFF. In DNA form, the CDR3 reads TGTGCCAGCAGTTTGTCACAGGGGGCCGGGGAGCTGTTTTTT.

This clone was observed a handful of times. The chain is built from TRBV4-3 and TRBJ2-1, with TRBD2 identical over 7 bases. Trimming at V came to 0 bases and at J to 15 bases, leaving 8 bases not matched to a gene. CDR3 size: 13 residues. Germline V lookup: CDR1 LGHNA, CDR2 YSLEER. The CDR3, as DNA: TGCGCCAGCAGCCAAGAAGAGAGGACTAGTCGGTTCTTC. Protein sequence: CASSQEERTSRFF.

The V call is TRBV28, the J call TRBJ1-2; D may be TRBD1 (6 bases). CDR1 and CDR2 from the germline V gene are MDHEN and SYDVKM. This CDR3 region has 12 residues. V was trimmed by 6 bases and J by 8 bases, leaving 13 bases between them. This chain's CDR3 is CASSNRVGGYTF. The CDR3 bases are TGTGCCAGCAGCAACAGGGTGGGAGGCTACACCTTC.

The chain is built from TRBV28 and TRBJ1-2, with D perhaps matching TRBD1 (5 bases). V shed 7 bases and J shed 7 bases, with 16 bases lying between them. CDR3 length: 13 amino acids. Germline V CDR1 and CDR2: MDHEN, SYDVKM. CDR3 residues: CASNVGGRAGYTF. The DNA for the CDR3 is TGTGCCAGCAACGTCGGGGGGAGGGCTGGCTACACCTTC.

The V and J genes are TRBV5-1 and TRBJ1-4; 7 nucleotides line up with TRBD1. After removal of 4 bases from V and 5 bases from J, the junction contained 5 bases not matched to a gene. This CDR3 spans 14 amino acids. CDR1 is SGHRS, CDR2 YFSETQ, per germline. CDR3 residues: CASSPTGRNEKLFF. CDR3 bases: TGCGCCAGCAGCCCGACAGGGAGAAATGAAAAACTGTTTTTT.

V gene TRBV27 combines with J gene TRBJ1-2; TRBD1 matches 9 bases. The ends lost 5 bases at V and 9 bases at J; junction bases unmatched: 10. From germline, CDR1 is MNHEY and CDR2 SMNVEV (reference sequence). The CDR3 is 14 amino acids. The CDR3 protein is CASSTLPGQGSYTF. CDR3 bases: TGTGCCAGCAGTACACTGCCGGGACAGGGCAGCTACACCTTC.

V gene TRBV6-1 combines with J gene TRBJ2-1; 8 positions agree with TRBD2. The CDR3 has 17 residues. Germline loops: CDR1 MNHNS, CDR2 SASEGT. V lost 2 bases, J lost 8 bases, and 14 bases stayed unmatched. The CDR3 DNA reads TGTGCCAGCAGTGAACCACATCGAAGCGGGGGTCATGATGAGCAGTTCTTC. It specifies CASSEPHRSGGHDEQFF.

The V call is TRBV5-1, the J call TRBJ2-7, with 9 bases fitting TRBD1. The CDR3 consists of 14 residues. Germline V lookup: CDR1 SGHRS, CDR2 YFSETQ. After removal of 4 bases from V and 4 bases from J, the junction contained 6 bases not matched to a gene. The CDR3 here is CASSETGQGYEQYF. Written as DNA, the CDR3 is TGCGCCAGCAGCGAGACGGGACAGGGTTACGAGCAGTACTTC.

The chain couples TRBV28 to TRBJ1-2; D unresolved. There are 11 residues in the CDR3. CDR1 is MDHEN and CDR2 is SYDVKM in the germline V gene. The V and J ends lost 10 bases and 1 base respectively, with 7 bases between them. The CDR3 DNA reads TGTGCCACCGAGGGTAACTATGGCTACACCTTC. Protein sequence: CATEGNYGYTF.

This chain connects TRBV21-1 to TRBJ2-2; the tabulated D call, TRBD2, remains unverified against the DNA. TRBV21-1 is an annotated pseudogene. The CDR3 is 15 residues long. The CDR3 here is CASSKEGSGTGELFF. DNA of the CDR3: TGTGCCAGCAGCAAAGAGGGTAGCGGAACCGGGGAGCTGTTTTTT.

This clone has just a few counts. The rearrangement joins TRBV29-1 to TRBJ2-7, with D tentatively TRBD1 (6 bases). Trimming left V 4 bases short and J 0 bases short, with 13 bases between. The germline gives CDR1 SQVTM, CDR2 ANQGSEA. The CDR3 covers 14 residues. CDR3 coding DNA: TGCAGCGTTGTCAAGCAGGGGAACTCCTACGAGCAGTACTTC. Translated: CSVVKQGNSYEQYF.

This clone was picked up one time. The J gene is TRBJ2-5, the V gene TRBV11-2, with TRBD2 matching over 7 bases. V was pared by 0 bases and J by 5 bases, with 3 bases of the junction left unmatched. The CDR3 consists of 14 residues. The germline gives CDR1 SGHAT, CDR2 FQNNGV. CDR3 sequence reads: CASSLDLAAETQYF. The DNA of the CDR3 is TGTGCCAGCAGCTTAGATCTAGCGGCGGAGACCCAGTACTTC.

The V and J genes are TRBV2 and TRBJ1-2; possibly TRBD1 for D (5 bases). Trimming shortened V by 5 bases and J by 6 bases, and 16 bases separated the two germline ends. The CDR3 contains 14 residues. Germline V gene sequence: CDR1 SNHLY, CDR2 FYNNEI. The CDR3 protein is CASSRDSPADGYTF. The CDR3 DNA reads TGTGCCAGCAGTCGGGACTCCCCGGCGGATGGCTACACCTTC.

In this sample, this clone turned up a few times. J is TRBJ2-3 and V is TRBV7-2, with D tentatively TRBD1 (6 bases). The CDR3 has 15 amino acids. CDR1 is SGHTA and CDR2 is FQGNSA in the germline V gene. Trimming pared 2 bases from V and 5 bases from J, leaving 14 bases between. The CDR3 here is CASSLRGWGRDTQYF. The CDR3 nucleotides read TGTGCCAGCAGCTTAAGGGGGTGGGGTCGAGATACGCAGTATTTT.

The gene calls are TRBV28 and TRBJ2-4; no firm D call. V lost 5 bases, J lost 0 bases, and 11 bases lay in between. Germline V gene data show CDR1 as MDHEN and CDR2 as SYDVKM. This CDR3 has 15 residues. The CDR3 protein is CASSPQQLAKNIQYF. The CDR3 DNA reads TGTGCCAGCAGTCCCCAACAGCTAGCCAAAAACATTCAGTACTTC.

The rearrangement uses TRBV6-5 and TRBJ1-2; TRBD1 agrees at 7 bases. The germline gives CDR1 MNHEY, CDR2 SVGAGI. The CDR3 length is 14 residues. J gave up 7 bases and V 0 bases, and 5 bases lay outside the gene matches. The CDR3 reads CASSYSRSGGGYTF. In DNA form, the CDR3 reads TGTGCCAGCAGTTACTCGAGGTCAGGGGGTGGCTACACCTTC.

The V gene is TRBV7-9, the J gene TRBJ1-5, with 10 bases aligning to TRBD1. CDR1 is SEHNR, CDR2 FQNEAQ, per germline (reference sequence). The CDR3 is 15 residues long. The junction had 1 base not matched to a gene; V was cut back by 1 base and J by 4 bases. The CDR3 loop reads CASSLGDRGNQPQHF. CDR3 DNA: TGTGCCAGCAGCTTAGGGGACAGGGGAAATCAGCCCCAGCATTTT.

This clone turned up a few times. The CDR3 loop reads CSVELLQREKRETQYF. The CDR3 DNA is TGCAGCGTTGAACTCCTCCAGCGGGAGAAAAGAGAGACCCAGTACTTC. This rearrangement joins TRBV29-1 to TRBJ2-5; TRBD2 matches 8 bases. CDR3 length: 16 amino acids. The V gene's germline CDR1 is SQVTM and CDR2 ANQGSEA. The V gene end was trimmed by 2 bases and the J gene end by 4 bases; junction bases not matched to a gene: 12.

This clone appeared a few times. The chain carries TRBV7-2 and TRBJ1-6, with TRBD1 as a possible D gene (5 bases). The V and J ends lost 1 base and 10 bases respectively, with 14 bases between them. From germline, CDR1 is SGHTA and CDR2 FQGNSA. The CDR3 contains 15 residues. The CDR3 loop reads CASSLGSGVESPLHF. DNA for the CDR3: TGTGCCAGCAGCTTAGGTTCGGGGGTGGAGTCACCCCTCCACTTT.

The chain is built from TRBV19 and TRBJ2-5, with D unresolved. Trimming stripped 0 bases from V and 3 bases from J, with 5 bases between. Germline CDR1 and CDR2: LNHDA and SQIVND (reference sequence). This CDR3 is 13 amino acids long. The CDR3 reads CASSIDEEETQYF. The CDR3 DNA is TGTGCCAGTAGTATAGATGAGGAAGAGACCCAGTACTTC.